This T cell receptor beta chain was found in a study of regulatory and conventional T cells in RAG deficiency. Study results and limitations: Patient subsets had shorter CDR3s; Omenn Treg-Tconv overlap exceeded 75%. Other subsets showed roughly 10-fold reductions, but Treg unique TCR beta sequences fell roughly 90-fold in these patients.

This clone showed up just once. Its target is unknown. Profiled with immunoSEQ multiplex PCR; TCRdb holds only in-frame clones, not every one. The table shows fewer than 35,000 clones, with around 89% occurring only once. V was pared by 6 bases and J by 8 bases, with 13 bases between. Germline V gives CDR1 SNHLY, CDR2 FYNNEI. The CDR3 has 12 amino acids. This sample was shared with a second study, whose subject was regulatory T cells. That investigation notes: The PCR used 52 TRBV and 13 TRBJ primers.

This TCR was sampled from a human donor in good health. Sample: CD8+ T cells sorted from blood. V is TRBV2 and J is TRBJ1-2; perhaps TRBD1 as D (6 bases). CDR3 nucleotides: TGTGCCAGCAGGGGGGGGCCCTGGGGCTACACCTTC. Residues: CASRGGPWGYTF.